This paragraph covers one TCR beta chain sequence. What this receptor recognizes is not known. No per-base quality is available; no much larger clone lies one base away. The cohort consisted of some 670 healthy bone marrow donors. Cohort members were all nominally healthy when sampled, although unrecorded immune exposures were likely present. The donor tested CMV seropositive, placing the donor among the 250 to 300 seropositive members of the cohort. Each donor provided a peripheral blood sample, and peripheral blood mononuclear cells were used for TCR beta sequencing. The Qiagen DNeasy Blood Extraction Kit was used to extract genomic DNA from the blood cell samples. The CDR3, cysteine through phenylalanine, is 14 amino acids long. The read is trimmed to its CDR3 DNA, 42 bases read in frame from base 1. Trimming accounts for 4 bases at V and 1 base at J, while the number of junction bases matched to no gene is 5. Via the germline V gene, CDR1 is SGHRS and CDR2 YFSETQ.

Library creation used the immunoSEQ multiplex PCR assay. For the multiplex PCR, a mixture combining 60 forward primers for TCR Vbeta segments and 13 reverse primers for TCR Jbeta segments was used. The CDR3 region of rearranged TCR beta genes was amplified from genomic DNA with a multiplex PCR assay. The amplified TCR beta libraries were sequenced on the Illumina HiSeq System as 87-base-pair reads. The authors processed their data as follows. A later analysis tallied roughly 78 million unique TCR beta chains across the 666 repertoires, and about 10 million of those chains were shared by two or more donors. Raw reads were error-corrected and collapsed into unique sequences by a nearest-neighbor algorithm in which closely related sequences were merged to remove PCR and sequencing errors. To assign V, D and J gene segments, CDR3 sequences were aligned to IMGT reference sequences. For a sequence to be retained, a match of at least six nucleotides was required to both a V gene segment and a J gene segment. A rearrangement counted as productive if the CDR3 had no stop codons and remained in frame with V and J, and every other rearrangement counted as non-productive. CDR3 was defined by IMGT convention, running from the second conserved V-encoded cysteine to the conserved J-encoded phenylalanine. The earlier analysis of roughly 590 of the donors excluded any sequence lacking an unambiguous match to a single V gene segment. An earlier analysis of a few hundred of the donors classified V segments as functional when productive rearrangements were above 56.7% and as segregating when the standard deviation between donors was above 5%. To diagnose cytomegalovirus status from the catalog of TCR beta chain sequences, a statistical classification framework was built. In a later analysis, TCR nucleotide sequences were compared against IMGT/GENE-DB human TR gene sequences so that V and J genes could be assigned. Using the TCRdist pipeline, a later analysis assigned CDR3 sequences along with most-parsimonious VDJ recombination scenarios. In a later analysis, each TCR beta chain was defined by its CDR3 amino acid sequence together with its V-gene family, and reads lacking a unique V-gene family were excluded. A later analysis removed roughly 590 highly shared, low-generation-probability nucleotide sequences to deal with suspected cross-contamination and a sequencing artifact. In a later analysis, a clonal expansion index was calculated for each public chain from normalized within-repertoire ranks of inferred template counts. Generation probabilities in a later analysis came from a VDJ recombination model fitted to out-of-frame rearrangements, and those results were checked against IGoR. In a later analysis, TCR-TCR, TCR-HLA and TCR-CMV co-occurrence was scored with hypergeometric tests, and a repertoire-size bias correction was applied to TCR pairs. In a later analysis, false discovery rates were estimated by permuting HLA or CMV assignments 20 times. In a later analysis, co-occurring TCRs were grouped using DBSCAN, and TCRdist sequence similarity was added for clustering within HLA-allele-positive subsets. Co-occurrence clustering excluded repertoires with fewer than 30,000 or more than 120,000 public chains, plus five with anomalous nucleotide sharing. This immuneACCESS table, as held by TCRdb, lists in-frame sequences with V and J called but not all clones. Of the missing ones, under half trace to an unresolved V gene in checked studies; the others have no known cause. Clone size and the V and J calls come from that table; the DNA yielded D and trimming. Recorded for this sample are roughly 120,000 clones; 77% of them occurred a single time. The top ten clones comprise 9.5% to 15% of the sample.

The entry originates in a study of cytomegalovirus exposure and HLA in healthy donors (dated by TCRdb to about 2017). Broadly, across the study: An earlier analysis of fewer than 750 of the donors reported around 280 Gb of sequence data and 95 million to 130 million unique TCR beta sequences obtained from about 179 million T cells. Around 330 gigabases of sequencing data and around 90 million unique TCR sequences made up an early release that covered under 750 HLA-typed donors. The genetic ancestry cluster associated with self-reported Caucasian donors included approximately 85% of the 300 to 400 genotyped donors. The study was designed to test whether signatures of past pathogen exposure could be identified by cataloging public T cell receptors. The study profiled the T cell repertoires of hundreds of subjects by immunosequencing and related them to cytomegalovirus serostatus. A separate validation cohort of over a hundred different subjects was used in addition to the approximately 700-subject first cohort. The study combined high-throughput TCR immunosequencing, statistical association of individual TCRs with disease status, and machine learning to predict cytomegalovirus infection status. A later analysis re-examined previously published TCR beta repertoires from more than 550 donors and added high-resolution HLA genotyping to investigate patterns of TCR occurrence. In the later analysis, no new phenotypic data were used to find candidate immune exposures; instead, reliance was placed on TCR beta sequences and their occurrence across donors. An earlier analysis of some 500 of the donors used high-throughput TCR beta sequencing to judge whether each TCR beta V gene segment behaved as functional or pseudogenic. Donor age, sex, ethnicity and CMV serostatus were compiled alongside the repertoire data. A later genetic analysis took genome-wide SNP genotypes for about 55% of the roughly 700 donors and used that subset as a discovery cohort. All discovery cohort repertoires had been generated on a single sequencing platform. Both class I and class II loci were covered by HLA typing, at four-digit resolution. The number of typed donors differed by locus: 629-630 for A, B, C, DRB1 and DQB1; approximately 520 for DQA1; 606 for DPA1; and some 430 for DPB1. Roughly 5 DR-DQ haplotypes were treated as single units for association and clustering because of strong linkage in the cohort. Across approximately 400 genotyped donors of the cohort, an average of about 200,000 unique TCR beta nucleotide sequences per donor were sequenced, and roughly 20% of those sequences were non-productive. Findings and caveats that apply to the study as a whole: V-gene and J-gene trimming of TCR beta chains was associated with a missense DCLRE1C variant in a later genetic analysis, and the association was replicated in an independent cohort. Because counts were too low, roughly 17 rarely observed V segments, including chromosome 9 orphons, were left out of the earlier analysis of a few hundred of the donors. In a later analysis, several top co-occurrence clusters were reported to appear linked to parvovirus B19, influenza, CMV and Epstein-Barr virus. A cluster of highly shared sequence variants was judged likely to represent a technical artifact of the sequencing pipeline. Because some donors lacked HLA typing at each locus, the association tests relied only on the typed subset. Sequencing depth was assumed to be roughly uniform across donors in the presence/absence analyses, though that assumption may not hold. Correlated functional status among segregating V segments might be attributable to linkage disequilibrium, but an unknown experimental factor could not be ruled out. Most CMV-associated TCR beta chains appeared to be HLA-restricted in a later analysis, and the HLA associations seemed to be driven largely by CMV exposure. A later analysis found that TCR association rates varied across HLA loci, with DRB1 alleles showing the most associated TCRs and HLA-C alleles the fewest. Compared with equally common non-associated chains, HLA-associated TCR beta chains in a later analysis were more clonally expanded and had lower generation probabilities. According to the authors, the approach could potentially be generalized to other disease states and immunological phenotypes. The 87-base-pair reads could not distinguish some IMGT-functional V segments, including TRBV6-2 and TRBV6-3, so those segments were excluded. In a later genetic analysis, fewer N-insertions in productive TCRs were reported among donors in an Asian-associated ancestry cluster than the roughly 700-donor mean. Assigning TCR associations to individual alleles was difficult when HLA alleles, especially DR and DQ, strongly co-occurred. In an earlier analysis of 587 of the donors, most TCR beta V segments appeared in productive rearrangements about 87% or about 30% of the time, broadly matching IMGT annotations. CMV serostatus was the only immune exposure information available for the cohort. In vitro tests confirmed that three of the cytomegalovirus-associated TCR beta chains recognize cytomegalovirus antigens. The classifier was reported to diagnose cytomegalovirus status with high specificity and sensitivity in both the original cohort and the validation cohort. At a false discovery rate of 0.05, a later analysis linked some 17,000 TCR beta sequences to specific HLA alleles. A further reported finding was that TCR beta sequences accurately predicted the HLA-A and HLA-B alleles for most subjects in the first cohort. A total of 150 or so TCR beta chains were listed by the study as associated with cytomegalovirus. Only TCR beta chains were sequenced in this cohort, and the absence of alpha or paired-chain data limited detectable features. While some public TCRs were present in many individuals, most TCR sequences turned up only very rarely across donors.

Sequencing was carried out using PBMCs. This clonotype originated in a middle-aged woman in good health and CMV-seropositive. The V gene is TRBV5-1 and the J gene is TRBJ2-7, and 7 junction bases match TRBD2. The DNA is as follows: TGCGCCAGCAGCACTAGCGTGACTTCCTACGAGCAGTACTTC. Its amino acids are CASSTSVTSYEQYF.